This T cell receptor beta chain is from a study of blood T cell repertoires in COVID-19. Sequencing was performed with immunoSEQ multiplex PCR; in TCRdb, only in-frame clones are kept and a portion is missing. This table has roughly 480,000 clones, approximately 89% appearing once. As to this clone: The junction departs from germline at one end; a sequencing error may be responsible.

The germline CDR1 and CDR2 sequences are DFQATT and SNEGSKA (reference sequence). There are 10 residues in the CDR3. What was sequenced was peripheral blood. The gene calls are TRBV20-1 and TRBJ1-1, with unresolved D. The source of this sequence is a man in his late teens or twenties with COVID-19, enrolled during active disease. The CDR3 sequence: CSADPAEELF. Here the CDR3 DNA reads TGCAGTGCTGATCCGGCGGAAGAGCTCTTT.